Included here is one T cell receptor beta chain sequence, with context. It has no known antigen specificity. Base quality data are lacking; no much larger clone is found one base away. The cohort consisted of 650 to 700 healthy bone marrow donors. All cohort members were sampled while nominally healthy, although unrecorded immune exposures were likely present. The donor was CMV seronegative and was included in the group of 352 seronegative cohort members. A peripheral blood sample was provided by each donor, and peripheral blood mononuclear cells were used for TCR beta sequencing. The Qiagen DNeasy Blood Extraction Kit was used to extract genomic DNA from the blood cell samples. The library was obtained by the immunoSEQ multiplex PCR assay. A mixture of 60 forward primers for TCR Vbeta segments and 13 reverse primers for TCR Jbeta segments was used in the multiplex PCR. The CDR3 region of rearranged TCR beta genes was amplified from genomic DNA by a multiplex PCR assay. The amplified TCR beta libraries were sequenced on the Illumina HiSeq System as 87-base-pair reads. In the authors' own workflow: A later analysis counted about 80 million unique TCR beta chains across the 670 or so repertoires, and about 10 million of these chains were shared by at least two donors. A nearest-neighbor algorithm error-corrected the raw reads and collapsed the reads into unique sequences, merging closely related sequences to remove PCR and sequencing errors. Alignment of CDR3 sequences to IMGT reference sequences was used to assign V, D and J gene segments. Each retained sequence needed at least a six-nucleotide match to both a V gene segment and a J gene segment. Rearrangements were called productive when the CDR3 lacked stop codons and stayed in frame with V and J; all others were non-productive. Following IMGT convention, CDR3 was defined as the stretch from the second conserved V-encoded cysteine up to the conserved J-encoded phenylalanine. The earlier analysis of about 590 of the donors excluded sequences that lacked an unambiguous match to a single V gene segment. An earlier analysis of several hundred of the donors called V segments functional above 56.7% productive rearrangements and segregating when the between-donor standard deviation exceeded 5%. A statistical classification framework was developed to diagnose cytomegalovirus status using the catalog of TCR beta chain sequences. In a later analysis, V and J genes were assigned by comparing TCR nucleotide sequences against IMGT/GENE-DB human TR gene sequences. In a later analysis, CDR3 sequences and most-parsimonious VDJ recombination scenarios were assigned using the TCRdist pipeline. In a later analysis, every TCR beta chain was defined by the combination of its CDR3 amino acid sequence and its V-gene family, and reads without a unique V-gene family were dropped. To address suspected cross-contamination and a sequencing artifact, a later analysis removed several hundred highly shared, low-generation-probability nucleotide sequences. In a later analysis, a clonal expansion index was calculated for each public chain from normalized within-repertoire ranks of inferred template counts. Generation probabilities in a later analysis came from a VDJ recombination model fitted to out-of-frame rearrangements, and those results were checked against IGoR. In a later analysis, hypergeometric tests were used to score TCR-TCR, TCR-HLA and TCR-CMV co-occurrence, with a repertoire-size bias correction applied to TCR pairs. False discovery rates were estimated in a later analysis by permuting HLA or CMV assignments 20 times. A later analysis grouped co-occurring TCRs with DBSCAN, adding TCRdist sequence similarity when clustering within HLA-allele-positive subsets. Co-occurrence clustering excluded repertoires with fewer than 30,000 or more than 120,000 public chains, plus five with anomalous nucleotide sharing. TCRdb retrieved this table from immuneACCESS and kept in-frame rearrangements only. Not all clones are present; in checked studies, unresolved V genes account for under half, and no reason is known for the remainder. The V and J calls and clone size are taken from that table; D and trimming were inferred from the DNA. Present in this sample are 100,000 to 120,000 clones, around 84% of which were seen just once. The ten largest clones represent under 1.5% of the sample.

The germline V gene specifies MDHEN as CDR1 and SYDVKM as CDR2. CDR3 length: 14 amino acids, cysteine to phenylalanine. The CDR3 DNA has 42 bases and is translated from base 1. At the junction V is shortened by 10 bases and J by 4 bases, with 17 bases in between. The data originate from a study of cytomegalovirus exposure and HLA in healthy donors (dated by TCRdb to 2015 to 2018). A note on the overall study: An earlier analysis of a few hundred of the donors reported 276 Gb of sequence data and 95 million to 140 million unique TCR beta sequences obtained from about 179 million T cells. Approximately 300 gigabases of sequencing data and 91 million or so unique TCR sequences made up an early release that covered around 640 HLA-typed donors. The genetic ancestry cluster associated with self-reported Caucasian donors included approximately 85% of the roughly 410 genotyped donors. The study was designed to test whether signatures of past pathogen exposure could be identified by cataloging public T cell receptors. The study profiled the T cell repertoires of 500 to 800 subjects by immunosequencing and related them to cytomegalovirus serostatus. Besides the first cohort of 500 to 700 subjects, a separate validation cohort made up of 120 or so different subjects was used. The study combined high-throughput TCR immunosequencing, statistical association of individual TCRs with disease status, and machine learning to predict cytomegalovirus infection status. A later analysis re-analyzed previously published TCR beta repertoires from roughly 630 donors and added high-resolution HLA genotyping to study TCR occurrence patterns. In the later analysis, no new phenotypic data were used to find candidate immune exposures; instead, reliance was placed on TCR beta sequences and their occurrence across donors. An earlier analysis of approximately 500 of the donors applied high-throughput TCR beta sequencing to assess whether each TCR beta V gene segment acted as functional or pseudogenic. Donor age, sex, ethnicity and CMV serostatus were compiled together with the repertoire data. In a later genetic analysis, genome-wide SNP genotypes for about three fifths of the 666 donors were used, and that subset was treated as a discovery cohort. Every discovery cohort repertoire had been produced on one sequencing platform. HLA typing covered class I and class II loci at four-digit resolution. Typing coverage differed by locus: A, B, C, DRB1 and DQB1 were typed in roughly 620-640 donors, DQA1 in around 500, DPA1 in 600 to 610, and DPB1 in approximately 450. About 5 DR-DQ haplotypes were handled as single units for association and clustering, since linkage in the cohort was strong. Across some 400 genotyped donors of the cohort, an average of roughly 250,000 unique TCR beta nucleotide sequences per donor were sequenced, and around 19% of those sequences were non-productive. Paper-wide results and their limitations: A group of highly shared sequence variants was considered likely to be a technical artifact of the sequencing pipeline. A further reported finding was that TCR beta sequences accurately predicted the HLA-A and HLA-B alleles for most subjects in the first cohort. Several of the top co-occurrence clusters appeared to be linked to parvovirus B19, influenza, CMV and Epstein-Barr virus, according to a later analysis. Immune exposure information for the cohort was limited to CMV serostatus. A later analysis associated 17,000 or so TCR beta sequences with specific HLA alleles at a false discovery rate of 0.05. Compared with equally common non-associated chains, HLA-associated TCR beta chains in a later analysis were more clonally expanded and had lower generation probabilities. In an earlier analysis of some 500 of the donors, most TCR beta V segments appeared in productive rearrangements about 90% or about 30% of the time, broadly matching IMGT annotations. In this cohort, only TCR beta chains were sequenced, and detectable features were limited by the absence of alpha or paired-chain data. The study listed over 150 TCR beta chains as associated with cytomegalovirus. When HLA alleles, especially DR and DQ, strongly co-occurred, attributing TCR associations to individual alleles was difficult. A later genetic analysis reported fewer N-insertions in productive TCRs among donors in an Asian-associated ancestry cluster than the approximately 700-donor mean. The classifier was reported to diagnose cytomegalovirus status with high specificity and sensitivity in both the original and validation cohorts. Because counts were too low, seventeen rarely observed V segments, including chromosome 9 orphons, were left out of the earlier analysis of a few hundred of the donors. A later genetic analysis associated a missense DCLRE1C variant with V-gene and J-gene trimming of TCR beta chains, and an independent cohort replicated the association. Most CMV-associated TCR beta chains appeared to be HLA-restricted in a later analysis, and the HLA associations seemed to be driven largely by CMV exposure. According to a later analysis, TCR association rates differed among HLA loci, with DRB1 alleles showing the most associated TCRs and HLA-C alleles showing the fewest. The 87-base-pair reads could not distinguish some IMGT-functional V segments, including TRBV6-2 and TRBV6-3, so those segments were excluded. While some public TCRs were present in many individuals, most TCR sequences turned up only very rarely across donors. According to the authors, the approach could potentially be generalized to other disease states and immunological phenotypes. Linkage disequilibrium might explain the correlated functional status among segregating V segments, but an unknown experimental factor could not be excluded. A few of the identified cytomegalovirus-associated TCR beta chains were confirmed in vitro to be specific for cytomegalovirus antigens. Roughly uniform sequencing depth across donors was assumed in presence/absence analyses, although this assumption may not hold. Because HLA typing was missing for some donors at each locus, association tests included only the typed subset.

The source material was PBMCs. The sequence is built from TRBV28 and TRBJ1-3, and possibly TRBD1, on 6 matching bases. The sequence came from a woman in her 30s in good health and CMV-seronegative. The nucleotide sequence is given as TGTGCCACCCCGCCCGGGGGGCGAGGAAACACCATATATTTT. It encodes CATPPGGRGNTIYF.